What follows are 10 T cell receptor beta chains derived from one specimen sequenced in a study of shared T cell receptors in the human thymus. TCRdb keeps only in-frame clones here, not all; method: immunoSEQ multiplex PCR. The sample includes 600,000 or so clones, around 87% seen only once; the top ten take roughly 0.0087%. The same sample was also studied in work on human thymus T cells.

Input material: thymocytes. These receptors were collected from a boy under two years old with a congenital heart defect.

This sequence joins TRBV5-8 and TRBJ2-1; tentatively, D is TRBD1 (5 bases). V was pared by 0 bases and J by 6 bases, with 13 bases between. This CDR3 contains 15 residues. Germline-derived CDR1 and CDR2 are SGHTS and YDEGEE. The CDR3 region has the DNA TGTGCCAGCAGCTTGGAAGGGGCCGGAGTCAATGAGCAGTTCTTC. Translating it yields CASSLEGAGVNEQFF. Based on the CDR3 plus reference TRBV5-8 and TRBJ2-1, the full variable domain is EAGVTQSPTHLIKTRGQQATLRCSPISGHTSVYWYQQALGLGLQFLLWYDEGEERNRGNFPPRFSGRQFPNYSSELNVNALELEDSALYLCASSLEGAGVNEQFFGPGTRLTVL.

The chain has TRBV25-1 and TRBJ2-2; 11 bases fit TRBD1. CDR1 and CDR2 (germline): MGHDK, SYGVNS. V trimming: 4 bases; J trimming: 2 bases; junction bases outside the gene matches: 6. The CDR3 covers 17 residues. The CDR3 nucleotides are TGTGCCAGCAGTGGGGAGGACAGGGGGCTAAACACCGGGGAGCTGTTTTTT. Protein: CASSGEDRGLNTGELFF.

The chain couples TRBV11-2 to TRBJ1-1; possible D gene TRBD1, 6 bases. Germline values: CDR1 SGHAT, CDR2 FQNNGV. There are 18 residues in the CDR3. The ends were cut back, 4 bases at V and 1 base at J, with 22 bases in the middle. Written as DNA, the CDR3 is TGTGCCAGCAGCTCTGGACAGTACGGACTTAATTCGAACACTGAAGCTTTCTTT. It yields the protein CASSSGQYGLNSNTEAFF.

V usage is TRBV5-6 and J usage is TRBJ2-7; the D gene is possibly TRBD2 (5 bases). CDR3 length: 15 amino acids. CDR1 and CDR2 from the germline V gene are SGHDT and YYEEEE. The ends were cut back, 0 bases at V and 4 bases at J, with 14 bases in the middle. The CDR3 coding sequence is TGTGCCAGCAGCTTGGGGGTAGCGTCCGAATACGAGCAGTACTTC. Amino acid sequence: CASSLGVASEYEQYF.

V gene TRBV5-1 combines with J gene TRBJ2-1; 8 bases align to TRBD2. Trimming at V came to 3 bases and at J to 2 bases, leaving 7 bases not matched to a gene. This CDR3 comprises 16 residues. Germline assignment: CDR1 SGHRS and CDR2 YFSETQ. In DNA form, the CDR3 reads TGCGCCAGCAGCTCCCGACTAGCGAAGACCTACAATGAGCAGTTCTTC. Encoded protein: CASSSRLAKTYNEQFF. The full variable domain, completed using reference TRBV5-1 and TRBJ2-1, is KAGVTQTPRYLIKTRGQQVTLSCSPISGHRSVSWYQQTPGQGLQFLFEYFSETQRNKGNFPGRFSGRQFSNSRSEMNVSTLELGDSALYLCASSSRLAKTYNEQFFGPGTRLTVL.

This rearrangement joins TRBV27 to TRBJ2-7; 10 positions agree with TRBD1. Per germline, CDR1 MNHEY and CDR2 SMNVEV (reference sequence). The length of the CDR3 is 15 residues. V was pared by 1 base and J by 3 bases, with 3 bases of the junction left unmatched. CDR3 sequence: CASSLLTGGGYEQYF. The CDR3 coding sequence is TGTGCCAGCAGTTTATTGACAGGGGGCGGCTACGAGCAGTACTTC.

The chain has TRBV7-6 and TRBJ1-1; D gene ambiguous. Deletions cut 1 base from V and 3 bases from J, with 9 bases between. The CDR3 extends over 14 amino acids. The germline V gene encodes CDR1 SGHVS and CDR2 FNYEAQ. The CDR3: CASSLVAGYTEAFF. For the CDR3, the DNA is TGTGCCAGCAGCTTAGTAGCCGGGTACACTGAAGCTTTCTTT. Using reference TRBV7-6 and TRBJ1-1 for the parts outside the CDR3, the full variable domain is GAGVSQSPRYKVTKRGQDVALRCDPISGHVSLYWYRQALGQGPEFLTYFNYEAQQDKSGLPNDRFSAERPEGSISTLTIQRTEQRDSAMYRCASSLVAGYTEAFFGQGTRLTVV.

The CDR3 spells CASSQVLSGSGNEQFF. CDR3 coding DNA: TGCGCCAGCAGCCAAGTACTAAGCGGGAGCGGCAATGAGCAGTTCTTC. The chain has TRBV4-3 and TRBJ2-1; the match to TRBD2 covers 8 bases. The junction had 8 bases not matched to a gene; V was cut back by 1 base and J by 6 bases. CDR1 and CDR2 from the germline V gene are LGHNA and YSLEER. The CDR3 covers 16 residues.

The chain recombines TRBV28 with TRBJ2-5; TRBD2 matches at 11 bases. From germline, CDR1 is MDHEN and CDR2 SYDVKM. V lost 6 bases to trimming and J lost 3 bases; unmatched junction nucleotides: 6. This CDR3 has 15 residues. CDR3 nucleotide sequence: TGTGCCAGCAGAATACAACTAGCGGGGGAAGAGACCCAGTACTTC. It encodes CASRIQLAGEETQYF.

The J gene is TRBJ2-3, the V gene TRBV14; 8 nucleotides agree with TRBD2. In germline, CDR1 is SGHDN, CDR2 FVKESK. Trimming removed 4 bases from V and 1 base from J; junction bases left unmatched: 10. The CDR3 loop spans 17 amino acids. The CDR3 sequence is CASSPNPREGGTDTQYF. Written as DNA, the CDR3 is TGTGCCAGCAGCCCGAATCCCCGGGAGGGAGGCACAGATACGCAGTATTTT.